Described below is a single TCR beta chain sequence and its context. This sample was taken from a study of CD8 T cells in Susac syndrome. Trimming shortened V by 2 bases and J by 5 bases, and 10 bases separated the two germline ends. The CDR3 has 14 residues. Germline V gene lookup returns CDR1 LNHNV and CDR2 YYDKDF (reference sequence). With random hexamers, reverse transcription was performed on roughly 0.5 to 1 ug of RNA. From the immunoSEQ multiplex PCR reads, TCRdb called clonotypes with MiXCR, one entry per CDR3 protein. This sample has 100,000 to 150,000 distinct CDR3 sequences, with more than 85% found just once.

The sequence was obtained from a human donor with multiple sclerosis. V is TRBV15 and J is TRBJ2-1; D is uncertain. The sample taken for sequencing was CD8+ T cells from PBMCs. For the CDR3, the DNA is TGTGCCACCAGCAGACGAATCCAAAACAATGAGCAGTTCTTC. Protein sequence: CATSRRIQNNEQFF.